Sequencing of this TCR beta chain was carried out in a study of PD-1 blockade in classical Hodgkin lymphoma. Regarding the study as a whole: Why repertoires differed is undefined; disease activity or prior therapy possibly contributed.

The assay was immunoSEQ multiplex PCR, and TCRdb's table has in-frame clones only and misses some. The table includes tens of thousands of clones, roughly 91% detected once. Comment on this clone: Its cognate antigen is unknown.

The time point is: newly diagnosed, previously untreated cHL patient sample. PBMCs from untreated, newly diagnosed classical Hodgkin lymphoma were comparison samples. V lost 5 bases and J 5 bases, leaving 6 bases between the germline ends. CDR3 size: 11 residues. Per the germline V gene, CDR1 is MGHRA and CDR2 is YSYEKL. The TCR originated in a human donor with classical Hodgkin lymphoma. The sample was peripheral blood mononuclear cells (PBMCs). The chain uses TRBV4-1 and TRBJ2-5; no definite D call. The CDR3 sequence is CASSGDETQYF. The CDR3 DNA sequence: TGCGCCAGCAGCGGGGATGAGACCCAGTACTTC.